The clone carrying this T cell receptor beta chain was seen once. Antigen unknown. The CDR3 is 13 amino acids. V gave up 0 bases and J gave up 3 bases, with 6 bases separating them. Germline V gene data show CDR1 as SGHDT and CDR2 as YYEEEE. This entry belongs to a study of T cell responses to AZD1222 COVID-19 vaccine. Whole-study results and caveats: Clonal diversity was possibly underestimated, and the donors were mostly white British, with more females.

Sequencing used immunoSEQ multiplex PCR; TCRdb keeps in-frame clones, though not all of them. The table includes approximately 110,000 clones, 88% detected once. The clonotype originates from an adult in good health. Specimen: peripheral blood, collected on day 0 of AZD1222 vaccination. The chain has TRBV5-6 and TRBJ1-1; D ambiguous. As DNA, the CDR3 is TGTGCCAGCAGCTTGGTGGGGTACACTGAAGCTTTCTTT. Its translation: CASSLVGYTEAFF.